A single sample gave rise to the 31 T cell receptor beta chains below, sequenced in a study of T-cell reconstitution after alpha-beta-depleted transplantation in children. Preparation of the TCRbeta library used unique molecular identifiers. TCRdb passed the PCR reads through MiXCR, listing each CDR3 protein once. The sample yields approximately 490,000 distinct CDR3 sequences, roughly a tenth seen once. This specimen consisted of PBMCs, obtained before TCRalphabeta/CD19-depleted stem cell transplant. The receptors were gathered from a child aged 2 to 10 with inherited bone marrow failure, due to receive a stem cell transplant.

This clonotype occurred a few times. In nucleotides, the CDR3 is TGCGCCAGCAGTCAATCGACAGGGGGCGACGAGCAGTACTTC. Translating gives CASSQSTGGDEQYF. The rearrangement links TRBV23-1 to TRBJ2-7; 10 bases fit TRBD1. TRBV23-1 is an open reading frame, and its role is uncertain. Trimming cost V 0 bases and J 5 bases; bases outside gene matches: 1. The CDR3 sequence is 14 residues long.

This clonotype has at least ten counts. The chain is built from TRBV28 and TRBJ1-2; 8 nucleotides match TRBD1. The CDR3 is made up of 13 amino acids. CDR1 and CDR2 from the germline V gene are MDHEN and SYDVKM. The V segment lost 7 bases and the J segment 4 bases; nucleotides outside the gene matches: 5. The CDR3 sequence: CASTVGQGYGYTF. CDR3 nucleotide sequence: TGTGCCAGCACGGTCGGACAGGGCTATGGCTACACCTTC.

This clonotype was found many times. This chain uses TRBV29-1 with TRBJ2-1; D is uncertain. V dropped 8 bases and J dropped 10 bases, with 18 bases sitting between them. The CDR3 totals 12 residues. From germline, CDR1 is SQVTM and CDR2 ANQGSEA. The CDR3 region has the DNA TGCAGCACCACCCCGGTCCTAGGCGAGCAGTTCTTC. Translation gives CSTTPVLGEQFF.

Worth noting for this clonotype: A read error may be the cause here, since a much bigger clone is one base away. This rearrangement joins TRBV2 to TRBJ1-4; 8 bases line up with TRBD1. CDR1 SNHLY and CDR2 FYNNEI come from the germline V gene. This CDR3 has 17 amino acids. The CDR3 here is CTSSLVGDRGRSEKLFF. CDR3 DNA sequence: TGTACCAGCAGTTTAGTCGGTGACAGGGGACGGAGCGAAAAACTGTTTTTT.

This clonotype was counted only a few times. The gene calls are TRBV2 and TRBJ1-5; TRBD1 agrees at 7 bases. V lost 4 bases and J lost 5; bases outside the gene matches: 2. Germline V lookup: CDR1 SNHLY, CDR2 FYNNEI. CDR3 length: 13 residues. The CDR3 DNA reads TGTGCCAGCAGTGCAGGGGGGTATCAGCCCCAGCATTTT. This codes for CASSAGGYQPQHF.

In its sample, this clonotype was seen many times. The chain carries TRBV19 and TRBJ2-4; D is possibly TRBD1 or TRBD2 (7 bases each). CDR1 and CDR2 (germline): LNHDA, SQIVND (reference sequence). V was trimmed by 9 bases and J by 5 bases, leaving 17 bases between them. The CDR3 is 14 residues long. CDR3 bases: TGTGCCAGCAAACAGGGGAGGGGGCAAAACATTCAGTACTTC. Protein product: CASKQGRGQNIQYF. The whole variable domain, filled in from reference TRBV19 and TRBJ2-4, reads DGGITQSPKYLFRKEGQNVTLSCEQNLNHDAMYWYRQDPGQGLRLIYYSQIVNDFQKGDIAEGYSVSREKKESFPLTVTSAQKNPTAFYLCASKQGRGQNIQYFGAGTRLSVL.

This clonotype was counted only a few times. The rearrangement links TRBV6-2 or TRBV6-3 to TRBJ1-5; D remains ambiguous. The ends were cut back, 2 bases at V and 0 bases at J, with 11 bases in the middle. The CDR3 totals 16 residues. Germline V CDR1 and CDR2: MNHEY, SVGEGT. The CDR3 loop is CASSYLPVGSNQPQHF. The CDR3 region has the DNA TGTGCCAGCAGTTACCTCCCGGTGGGTAGCAATCAGCCCCAGCATTTT.

This clonotype occurred many times. The V call is TRBV10-3, the J call TRBJ2-1; D unclear. Trimming took off 0 bases at V and 8 bases at J, with 2 bases between the two ends. This CDR3 spans 11 amino acids. CDR1 is ENHRY and CDR2 is SYGVKD in the germline V gene. The CDR3: CAISESYEQFF. The CDR3 bases are TGTGCCATCAGTGAGTCATATGAGCAGTTCTTC.

This clonotype was detected ten times or more. The rearrangement joins TRBV29-1 to TRBJ1-1; D might be TRBD1 (5 bases). With 3 bases removed from V and 7 bases from J, the gap between germline ends came to 12 bases. The CDR3 covers 12 residues. Looked up from germline, CDR1 is SQVTM and CDR2 is ANQGSEA. CDR3 protein: CSVDWGRGEAFF. Here the CDR3 DNA reads TGCAGCGTTGACTGGGGCCGGGGTGAAGCTTTCTTT.

This clonotype was seen at least ten times. The rearrangement joins TRBV20-1 to TRBJ2-1, with TRBD1 identical over 9 bases. The junction had 5 bases not matched to a gene; V was cut back by 3 bases and J by 8 bases. This CDR3 is 13 amino acids long. CDR1 and CDR2 from the germline V gene are DFQATT and SNEGSKA (reference sequence). CDR3 region: CSARSTGGDEQFF. The DNA of the CDR3 is TGCAGTGCTAGGTCCACAGGGGGCGATGAGCAGTTCTTC.

Many counts were recorded for this clonotype. This CDR3 is CASSYWAGEGTDTQYF. In DNA, the CDR3 is TGTGCCAGCAGCTACTGGGCGGGAGAAGGTACAGATACGCAGTATTTT. The chain links TRBV7-2 to TRBJ2-3, with 7 bases aligning to TRBD2. The trim removed 4 bases at V and 3 bases at J, leaving 10 bases unmatched. CDR3 length equals 16 residues. CDR1 and CDR2 (germline): SGHTA, FQGNSA.

This clonotype was counted ten times or more. The chain couples TRBV5-4 to TRBJ1-1, with 7 bases lining up with TRBD1. The CDR3 has 11 amino acids. CDR1 and CDR2 (germline): SGHNT, YYREEE (reference sequence). V was clipped by 3 bases and J by 7 bases; unmatched bases: 0. CDR3 protein: CASSSGGEAFF. The CDR3 DNA reads TGTGCCAGCAGCTCAGGGGGTGAAGCTTTCTTT.

This clonotype has a count of ten or more. The V gene is TRBV7-2, the J gene TRBJ1-5; D perhaps matches TRBD1 (5 bases). CDR1 is SGHTA, CDR2 FQGNSA, per germline. V was trimmed by 2 bases and J by 5 bases, leaving 7 bases between them. This CDR3 spans 13 amino acids. The CDR3, as DNA: TGTGCCAGCAGCTTATCCAGGGATCAGCCCCAGCATTTT. This translates into CASSLSRDQPQHF.

This clonotype was counted ten times or more. V and J are TRBV7-6 and TRBJ2-7; 11 nucleotides align to TRBD2. Germline CDR1 is SGHVS and CDR2 is FNYEAQ. The CDR3 has 16 residues. Trimming took 0 bases from V and 5 from J; bases not matched to a gene: 6. The DNA of the CDR3 is TGTGCCAGCAGCTTAGCCACTAGCGGGAGACTCCACGAGCAGTACTTC. As protein: CASSLATSGRLHEQYF.

A few counts support this clonotype. The gene calls are TRBV20-1 and TRBJ2-3, with TRBD1 as a possible D gene (6 bases). Germline values: CDR1 DFQATT, CDR2 SNEGSKA (reference sequence). This CDR3 contains 15 residues. Trimming took off 6 bases at V and 2 bases at J, with 18 bases between the two ends. CDR3 residues: CSANRELFLTDTQYF. The CDR3 DNA is TGCAGTGCGAACAGGGAGCTTTTCCTCACAGATACGCAGTATTTT.

This clonotype has at least ten counts. One end of the junction is discordant with germline, which a read error may explain. V and J are TRBV5-5 and TRBJ2-1; no firm D call. Germline V gene data show CDR1 as SGHKS and CDR2 as YYEKEE (reference sequence). This CDR3 is built from 15 residues. The CDR3 sequence: CASRSWFSSYNEQSF. In DNA, the CDR3 is TGTGCCAGCAGGTCGTGGTTTAGCTCCTACAATGAGCAGTCCTTC.

This clonotype was counted ten times or more. The chain's CDR3 is CASKVYRDYEQYF. CDR3 sequence (DNA): TGTGCCAGTAAGGTTTACAGGGACTACGAGCAGTACTTC. The J gene is TRBJ2-7, the V gene TRBV19; maybe TRBD1 (6 bases). Germline V gives CDR1 LNHDA, CDR2 SQIVND (reference sequence). V gave up 7 bases and J gave up 3 bases, with 13 bases separating them. The CDR3 extends over 13 amino acids.

This clonotype was seen more than once but under ten times. The rearrangement links TRBV12-3 or TRBV12-4 to TRBJ1-1; D is ambiguous. The CDR3 runs 13 residues. Trimming left V 7 bases short and J 1 base short, with 10 bases between. CDR3 region: CASTPAPNTEAFF. DNA of the CDR3: TGTGCCAGCACCCCCGCCCCGAACACTGAAGCTTTCTTT.

This clonotype was picked up many times. The V gene is TRBV20-1, the J gene TRBJ2-3; 7 nucleotides match TRBD2. Germline lookup yields CDR1 DFQATT and CDR2 SNEGSKA (reference sequence). This CDR3 spans 15 amino acids. After removal of 1 base from V and 0 bases from J, the junction contained 4 bases not matched to a gene. The CDR3 region has the DNA TGCAGTGCTAGAGGGGGTAGCGGGAGCACAGATACGCAGTATTTT. Translation gives CSARGGSGSTDTQYF.

This clonotype was detected many times. The gene calls are TRBV29-1 and TRBJ2-7; unclear D gene. Germline loops: CDR1 SQVTM, CDR2 ANQGSEA. V lost 4 bases, J lost 2 bases, and 9 bases lay in between. The CDR3 contains 12 residues. CDR3 residues: CSVVTATYEQYF. In nucleotides, the CDR3 is TGCAGCGTTGTTACAGCGACCTACGAGCAGTACTTC.

The table lists this clonotype with many counts. The chain employs TRBV29-1 and TRBJ2-1; weak D call: TRBD1 (5 bases). Germline CDR1 reads SQVTM; CDR2 reads ANQGSEA. This CDR3 is built from 15 residues. The V end lost 0 bases, the J end lost 6 bases, and 15 bases lay between the germline ends. The CDR3 loop reads CSVEDGVRVSNEQFF. CDR3 bases: TGCAGCGTTGAAGATGGGGTCAGGGTGAGCAATGAGCAGTTCTTC.

This clonotype was seen many times. This chain uses TRBV28 with TRBJ1-2; D is uncertain. V was shortened by 7 bases and J by 2 bases, with 8 bases between the two germline ends. This CDR3 is built from 12 residues. CDR1 MDHEN and CDR2 SYDVKM come from the germline V gene. In DNA form, the CDR3 reads TGTGCCAGCAACGCGGGGAACTATGGCTACACCTTC. Translated: CASNAGNYGYTF.

This clonotype has ten or more counts. This chain connects TRBV12-3 or TRBV12-4 to TRBJ2-1, with 11 bases that match TRBD2. J lost 4 bases, V lost 6 bases, and 8 bases had no gene match. The CDR3 loop spans 16 amino acids. CDR3 region: CASSSQLAGGYNEQFF. In nucleotides, the CDR3 is TGTGCCAGCAGCTCGCAGCTAGCGGGGGGTTACAATGAGCAGTTCTTC.

This clonotype showed up just a few times. This chain uses TRBV29-1 with TRBJ2-1, with 7 bases lining up with TRBD2. From germline, CDR1 is SQVTM and CDR2 ANQGSEA. V trimming: 3 bases; J trimming: 1 base; junction bases outside the gene matches: 6. The CDR3 runs to 15 residues. CDR3 nucleotides: TGCAGCGTTGATGGCGGGAGTAGATCCTACAATGAGCAGTTCTTC. Protein sequence: CSVDGGSRSYNEQFF.

This clonotype was found many times. The V gene is TRBV29-1, the J gene TRBJ2-7; D is unclear. Germline loops: CDR1 SQVTM, CDR2 ANQGSEA. There are 15 residues in the CDR3. Deletions cut 4 bases from V and 3 bases from J, with 19 bases between. CDR3 DNA: TGCAGCGTTGCGTGGGTTGGGCAGGCTGACTACGAGCAGTACTTC. Translation gives CSVAWVGQADYEQYF.

This clonotype was observed at least ten times. The chain combines TRBV27 with TRBJ2-7, with a weak D call TRBD1 (5 bases). The CDR3 sequence is 15 residues long. The V and J ends lost 0 bases and 1 base respectively, with 10 bases between them. Germline CDR1 MNHEY, CDR2 SMNVEV (reference sequence). The CDR3 nucleotides are TGTGCCAGCAGTTTATCGCCGGACAAATCCTACGAGCAGTACTTC. Amino acids: CASSLSPDKSYEQYF.

This clonotype was counted many times. The genes are TRBV4-3 and TRBJ2-1; 10 bases are a match to TRBD2. Germline CDR1 LGHNA, CDR2 YSLEER. This CDR3 has 18 residues. Trimming took 0 bases from V and 8 from J; bases not matched to a gene: 13. The CDR3 nucleotides are TGCGCCAGCAGCCAAGAGTCAGGTTGGCTAGCGGGAGCCCATGAGCAGTTCTTC. It encodes CASSQESGWLAGAHEQFF.

Written as DNA, the CDR3 is TGTGCCAGCAGCGGACATGGTGGCTACACCTTC. The encoded protein is CASSGHGGYTF. The genes are TRBV9 and TRBJ1-2; D ambiguous. V gave up 3 bases and J gave up 7 bases, with 7 bases separating them. The germline V gene has CDR1 SGDLS and CDR2 YYNGEE. The CDR3 spans 11 residues.

The DNA for the CDR3 is TGCGCCAGCAGTGAGTTCTGGGAGGGTGGATACGAGCAGTACTTC. Translating gives CASSEFWEGGYEQYF. The J gene is TRBJ2-7, the V gene TRBV10-1; 7 bases match TRBD2. Trimming at V came to 1 base and at J to 4 bases, leaving 7 bases not matched to a gene. The CDR3 consists of 15 residues. Germline V gives CDR1 WNHNN, CDR2 SYGVQD (reference sequence).

The chain combines TRBV12-3 or TRBV12-4 with TRBJ2-7, with TRBD1 matching 9 bases. The V gene end was trimmed by 1 base and the J gene end by 3 bases; junction bases not matched to a gene: 7. This CDR3 spans 16 amino acids. The CDR3 nucleotides are TGTGCCAGCAGTTTAGTCGGGACAGGGAAGGACTACGAGCAGTACTTC. Translation gives CASSLVGTGKDYEQYF.

The V gene is TRBV18, the J gene TRBJ1-5, with D possibly TRBD1 on 6 matching bases. Per germline, CDR1 KGHSH and CDR2 LQKENI. This CDR3 comprises 18 residues. V lost 6 bases, J lost 2 bases, and 23 bases lay in between. In DNA, the CDR3 is TGTGCCAGCTCGCGCCGGGACATGACCTCGGGGGGCAATCAGCCCCAGCATTTT. This translates into CASSRRDMTSGGNQPQHF. The variable domain in full, completed from reference TRBV18 and TRBJ1-5, reads NAGVMQNPRHLVRRRGQEARLRCSPMKGHSHVYWYRQLPEEGLKFMVYLQKENIIDESGMPKERFSAEFPKEGPSILRIQQVVRGDSAAYFCASSRRDMTSGGNQPQHFGDGTRLSIL.